This T cell receptor beta chain was sequenced in a study of blood T cell repertoires in COVID-19. The protocol was immunoSEQ multiplex PCR, while the TCRdb copy is restricted to in-frame clones and leaves out a portion. The data hold a few hundred thousand clones, with around 81% observed a single time. Material: PBMCs or T cells enriched from blood (not recorded which). This TCR derives from a man aged 50-59 years who had recovered from COVID-19.

CDR3 sequence: CASSGRAGGTEAFF. The CDR3 coding sequence is TGTGCCAGCAGCGGAAGGGCAGGGGGTACTGAAGCTTTCTTT. This sequence joins TRBV28 and TRBJ1-1; 7 nucleotides match TRBD1. CDR3 length: 14 residues. V lost 6 bases and J lost 5; bases outside the gene matches: 9. Per the germline V gene, CDR1 is MDHEN and CDR2 is SYDVKM.